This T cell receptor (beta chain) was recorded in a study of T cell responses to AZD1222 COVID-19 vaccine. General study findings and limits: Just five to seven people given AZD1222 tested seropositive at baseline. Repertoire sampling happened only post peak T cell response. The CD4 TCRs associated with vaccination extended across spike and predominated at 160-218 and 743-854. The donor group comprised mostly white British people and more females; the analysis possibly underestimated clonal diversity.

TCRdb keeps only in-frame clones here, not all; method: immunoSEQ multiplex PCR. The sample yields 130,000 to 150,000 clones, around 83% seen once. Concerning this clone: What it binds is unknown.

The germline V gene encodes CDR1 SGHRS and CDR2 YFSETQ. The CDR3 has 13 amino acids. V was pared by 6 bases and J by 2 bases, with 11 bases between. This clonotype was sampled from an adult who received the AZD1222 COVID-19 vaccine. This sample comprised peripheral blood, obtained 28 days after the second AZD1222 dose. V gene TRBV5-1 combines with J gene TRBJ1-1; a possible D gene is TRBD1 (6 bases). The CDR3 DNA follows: TGCGCCAGCACCAGGGGTATTAACACTGAAGCTTTCTTT. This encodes CASTRGINTEAFF.